A single sample gave rise to the 31 T cell receptor beta chains below, sequenced in a study of OX40 agonist ivuxolimab in advanced cancers. Profiling relied on immunoSEQ multiplex PCR, and the TCRdb table lists in-frame clones only, not all of them. The repertoire holds 50,000 or so clones, around 87% seen once, with roughly 13% in the top ten. Sequenced here: CD4+ or CD8+ T cells sorted from blood, sampled in a trial of the OX40 agonist ivuxolimab. Source of these receptors: an adult with an advanced solid tumor such as melanoma, head and neck, liver or kidney cancer.

The rearrangement links TRBV10-3 to TRBJ1-1; tentatively, D is TRBD1 (5 bases). This CDR3 has 11 amino acids. V lost 8 bases to trimming and J lost 5 bases, with 9 bases between them. Germline V CDR1 and CDR2: ENHRY, SYGVKD. CDR3 DNA sequence: TGTGCCATCGGCGAGGGGACTGAAGCTTTCTTT. Translated: CAIGEGTEAFF.

The chain combines TRBV7-2 with TRBJ1-2, with TRBD1 matching over 10 bases. V lost 3 bases and J lost 7; bases outside the gene matches: 8. The V gene's germline CDR1 is SGHTA and CDR2 FQGNSA. The CDR3 runs to 15 residues. This chain's CDR3 is CASSFQVTGGSGYTF. CDR3 DNA: TGTGCCAGCAGCTTCCAAGTGACAGGGGGCAGTGGCTACACCTTC.

The gene calls are TRBV7-2 and TRBJ2-5; D may be TRBD1 or TRBD2 (6 bases each). V lost 5 bases, J lost 4 bases, and 23 bases lay in between. Germline V gene lookup returns CDR1 SGHTA and CDR2 FQGNSA. This CDR3 has 17 residues. CDR3 DNA: TGTGCCAGCAGCGTCAAGGGGGGACGAATCCTAGCAGAGACCCAGTACTTC. It encodes CASSVKGGRILAETQYF. The full variable domain, in which reference TRBV7-2 and TRBJ2-5 provide the parts outside the CDR3, is GAGVSQSPSNKVTEKGKDVELRCDPISGHTALYWYRQSLGQGLEFLIYFQGNSAPDKSGLPSDRFSAERTGGSVSTLTIQRTQQEDSAVYLCASSVKGGRILAETQYFGPGTRLLVL.

DNA for the CDR3: TGTGCCAGCAGCGGTGGACAGCAAATACAGCAGTTCTTC. Translation gives CASSGGQQIQQFF. The V and J genes are TRBV5-6 and TRBJ2-1, with a possible D match to TRBD1 (6 bases). CDR1 and CDR2 (germline): SGHDT, YYEEEE. The CDR3 totals 13 residues. Between the trimmed V and J ends, which lost 4 bases and 11 bases, there was a span of 16 bases.

CDR3 loop: CASSPLVRQFF. For the CDR3, the DNA is TGTGCCAGCAGCCCCCTCGTGAGGCAGTTCTTC. V is TRBV7-2 and J is TRBJ2-1; no firm D call. The CDR3 covers 11 residues. Trimming left V 5 bases short and J 12 bases short, with 11 bases between. Germline V gene data show CDR1 as SGHTA and CDR2 as FQGNSA.

The CDR3 DNA reads as TGTGCCAGTAGCGCCATCCTAGGACGAGGCACCGGGGAGCTGTTTTTT. This encodes CASSAILGRGTGELFF. The chain uses TRBV19 and TRBJ2-2; D gene uncertain. The V end lost 6 bases, the J end lost 4 bases, and 18 bases lay between the germline ends. The CDR3 sequence is 16 residues long. Germline V gene lookup returns CDR1 LNHDA and CDR2 SQIVND (reference sequence).

The sample holds one count of this clone. The chain joins TRBV4-2 to TRBJ2-1; 10 positions match TRBD1. CDR1 is LGHNA, CDR2 YNFKEQ, per germline. V gave up 4 bases and J gave up 4 bases; unmatched junction bases: 10. The CDR3 runs 17 residues. CDR3 nucleotides: TGTGCCAGCAGCCCAGGATTCTCGGGACAGGGGTACAATGAGCAGTTCTTC. Its translation is CASSPGFSGQGYNEQFF.

This clone occurred once. This chain connects TRBV19 to TRBJ2-7, with D maybe TRBD2 (6 bases). This CDR3 is built from 14 residues. Trimming removed 10 bases at V and 3 bases at J, with 19 bases between. Per germline, CDR1 LNHDA and CDR2 SQIVND (reference sequence). The CDR3 here is CAITSPGENYEQYF. CDR3 nucleotides: TGTGCCATCACTTCGCCGGGGGAAAACTACGAGCAGTACTTC.

This rearrangement joins TRBV4-3 to TRBJ1-4; weak D call: TRBD1 (6 bases). CDR1 and CDR2 (germline): LGHNA, YSLEER. V was clipped by 1 base and J by 10 bases, with 16 bases between them. CDR3 size: 15 residues. CDR3: CASSQVTGSTGKLFF. Written as DNA, the CDR3 is TGCGCCAGCAGCCAAGTCACAGGGTCTACTGGAAAACTGTTTTTT.

The V and J genes are TRBV7-9 and TRBJ1-2; maybe TRBD1 (6 bases). This CDR3 comprises 13 residues. Trimming removed 5 bases from V and 5 bases from J, with 12 bases in between. Germline V gene data show CDR1 as SEHNR and CDR2 as FQNEAQ (reference sequence). In DNA form, the CDR3 reads TGTGCCAGCAGCCAAACCGGGACATATGGCTACACCTTC. This sequence encodes CASSQTGTYGYTF.

CDR3 amino acids: CASSGGRSGANVLTF. The CDR3 bases are TGTGCCAGCAGCGGTGGCCGCTCTGGGGCCAACGTCCTGACTTTC. The genes are TRBV9 and TRBJ2-6; D is ambiguous. The germline V gene has CDR1 SGDLS and CDR2 YYNGEE. The CDR3 has 15 residues. Trimming shortened V by 3 bases and J by 0 bases, and 7 bases separated the two germline ends.

This chain links TRBV28 with TRBJ2-2; 9 bases are a match to TRBD1. This CDR3 has 16 amino acids. Germline V gene sequence: CDR1 MDHEN, CDR2 SYDVKM. The J segment lost 5 bases and the V segment lost 5 bases, leaving 9 bases of the junction unmatched. The CDR3 sequence: CASSQYRGRGTGELFF. As DNA, the CDR3 is TGTGCCAGCAGTCAATACAGGGGGCGAGGGACCGGGGAGCTGTTTTTT. The complete variable domain, with remaining parts taken from reference TRBV28 and TRBJ2-2, reads DVKVTQSSRYLVKRTGEKVFLECVQDMDHENMFWYRQDPGLGLRLIYFSYDVKMKEKGDIPEGYSVSREKKERFSLILESASTNQTSMYLCASSQYRGRGTGELFFGEGSRLTVL.

The V call is TRBV7-2, the J call TRBJ2-3, with TRBD2 matching 11 bases. There are 15 residues in the CDR3. V lost 5 bases and J lost 4; bases outside the gene matches: 5. Germline V lookup: CDR1 SGHTA, CDR2 FQGNSA. The DNA of the CDR3 is TGTGCCAGCAGCGCTAGCGGGGGGCGGGCAGATACGCAGTATTTT. It translates to CASSASGGRADTQYF.

The chain joins TRBV27 to TRBJ2-7; D might be TRBD1 or TRBD2, each matching 5 bases. Between the trimmed V and J ends, which lost 5 bases and 2 bases, there was a span of 13 bases. Germline V lookup: CDR1 MNHEY, CDR2 SMNVEV (reference sequence). The CDR3 extends over 14 amino acids. The CDR3 DNA follows: TGTGCCAGCAGTACACCGGGACCTACCTACGAGCAGTACTTC. Residues: CASSTPGPTYEQYF.

The chain recombines TRBV5-4 with TRBJ2-5; 7 nucleotides line up with TRBD2. This CDR3 is built from 14 residues. J was trimmed by 5 bases and V by 1 base; bases with no gene match: 5. Germline CDR1 SGHNT, CDR2 YYREEE (reference sequence). CDR3 sequence reads: CASSLWTSWETQYF. DNA for the CDR3: TGTGCCAGCAGCTTGTGGACTAGTTGGGAGACCCAGTACTTC.

About this clone itself: Different DNA sequences within this sample yield the same CDR3. The chain recombines TRBV9 with TRBJ2-2, with D unclear. Between the trimmed V and J ends, which lost 1 base and 8 bases, there was a span of 3 bases. The CDR3 sequence is 11 residues long. CDR1 is SGDLS and CDR2 is YYNGEE in the germline V gene. CDR3 sequence reads: CASSVSGELFF. The CDR3 DNA sequence: TGTGCCAGCAGCGTAAGTGGGGAGCTGTTTTTT.

This clone was seen only once. The chain carries TRBV7-9 and TRBJ2-1, with a tentative D call TRBD2 (5 bases). Germline values: CDR1 SEHNR, CDR2 FQNEAQ (reference sequence). V was trimmed by 5 bases and J by 7 bases, leaving 9 bases between them. The CDR3 length is 12 residues. The CDR3 nucleotides read TGTGCCAGCAGCCGCGGGCAAAATGAGCAGTTCTTC. Translation gives CASSRGQNEQFF.

The chain carries TRBV28 and TRBJ1-6; 7 positions agree with TRBD1. In germline, CDR1 is MDHEN, CDR2 SYDVKM. CDR3 length: 16 amino acids. V lost 6 bases and J lost 2; bases outside the gene matches: 7. This CDR3 is CASRRQGRTYNSPLHF. CDR3 sequence (DNA): TGTGCCAGCAGACGACAGGGACGAACCTATAATTCACCCCTCCACTTT.

V usage is TRBV10-3 and J usage is TRBJ1-2; a weak D match, TRBD1 (6 bases). Germline CDR1 is ENHRY and CDR2 is SYGVKD. The V end was cut by 2 bases, the J end by 2 bases, with 12 bases between. This CDR3 region has 15 residues. The CDR3 reads CAISETGTGNYGYTF. The CDR3 region has the DNA TGTGCCATCAGTGAGACAGGCACAGGGAACTATGGCTACACCTTC.

The V and J genes are TRBV18 and TRBJ2-3; no clear D. The ends were cut back, 5 bases at V and 2 bases at J, with 2 bases in the middle. Looked up from germline, CDR1 is KGHSH and CDR2 is LQKENI. The length of the CDR3 is 11 residues. This CDR3 is CASSVTDTQYF. The CDR3 region has the DNA TGTGCCAGCTCAGTCACAGATACGCAGTATTTT.

This clone was seen a few times. The chain recombines TRBV4-3 with TRBJ2-7, with TRBD1 as a possible D gene (5 bases). Germline values: CDR1 LGHNA, CDR2 YSLEER. Trimming took off 0 bases at V and 4 bases at J, with 19 bases between the two ends. CDR3 length: 17 amino acids. The CDR3: CASSQEPQGLGSYEQYF. The CDR3, as DNA: TGCGCCAGCAGCCAAGAACCTCAGGGCCTAGGTTCGTACGAGCAGTACTTC.

The J gene is TRBJ2-7, the V gene TRBV4-3; TRBD1 matches 9 bases. There are 15 residues in the CDR3. Trimming removed 3 bases from V and 1 base from J; junction bases left unmatched: 4. The germline V gene has CDR1 LGHNA and CDR2 YSLEER. This chain's CDR3 is CASSQGTGLSYEQYF. CDR3 sequence (DNA): TGCGCCAGCAGCCAGGGGACAGGGTTGTCCTACGAGCAGTACTTC.

The chain couples TRBV11-2 to TRBJ2-1, with TRBD1 matching over 7 bases. The CDR3 is 15 amino acids. Per germline, CDR1 SGHAT and CDR2 FQNNGV. Trimming took 7 bases from V and 9 from J; bases not matched to a gene: 15. Here the CDR3 reads CASTEGGWGQGEQFF. CDR3 coding DNA: TGTGCCAGCACCGAAGGGGGCTGGGGCCAGGGTGAGCAGTTCTTC. Together with reference TRBV11-2 and TRBJ2-1, the CDR3 gives the full variable domain: EAGVAQSPRYKIIEKRQSVAFWCNPISGHATLYWYQQILGQGPKLLIQFQNNGVVDDSQLPKDRFSAERLKGVDSTLKIQPAKLEDSAVYLCASTEGGWGQGEQFFGPGTRLTVL.

A word on this clone: Its ends do not fully match the called genes, so a read error is possible. This rearrangement joins TRBV2 to TRBJ2-7; the match to TRBD2 covers 7 bases. This CDR3 has 15 amino acids. In germline, CDR1 is SNHLY, CDR2 FYNNEI. CDR3 sequence reads: CASSEWRGSSYGQYF. CDR3 nucleotides: TGTGCCAGCAGTGAATGGCGGGGGAGCTCCTACGGGCAGTACTTC.

A remark on this clone: No conserved phenylalanine or tryptophan is present at the end of the CDR3, so a read error is the likely explanation. The chain joins TRBV25-1 to TRBJ1-6, with D unclear. The germline V and J ends were trimmed by 6 bases and 13 bases, with 16 bases remaining between them. The CDR3 extends over 13 amino acids. CDR1 is MGHDK, CDR2 SYGVNS, per germline. CDR3 in amino acids: CASSPLAGWPLHL. The CDR3, as DNA: TGTGCCAGCAGCCCCCTTGCGGGGTGGCCCCTCCACCTT.

In its sample, this clone was seen once. This chain links TRBV7-9 with TRBJ1-1, with TRBD1 matching over 7 bases. Trimming took 2 bases from V and 4 from J; bases not matched to a gene: 1. The CDR3 sequence is 13 residues long. Germline assignment: CDR1 SEHNR and CDR2 FQNEAQ (reference sequence). Written as DNA, the CDR3 is TGTGCCAGCAGCTTAACAGGGGCCACTGAAGCTTTCTTT. Its protein is CASSLTGATEAFF.

The chain couples TRBV6-6 to TRBJ1-2; D remains ambiguous. In germline, CDR1 is MNHNY, CDR2 SVGAGI (reference sequence). V gave up 2 bases and J gave up 3 bases, with 7 bases separating them. The CDR3 consists of 13 residues. CDR3 protein: CASSYTGDYGYTF. The DNA for the CDR3 is TGTGCCAGCAGTTACACCGGCGACTATGGCTACACCTTC.

This CDR3 is CASSLGRSTNEKLFF. The DNA for the CDR3 is TGTGCCAGCAGCTTGGGGCGTTCAACTAATGAAAAACTGTTTTTT. The gene calls are TRBV5-6 and TRBJ1-4; no clear D gene. V was pared by 0 bases and J by 0 bases, with 6 bases between. From germline, CDR1 is SGHDT and CDR2 YYEEEE. The length of the CDR3 is 15 residues. Full variable domain (remainder filled in from reference TRBV5-6 and TRBJ1-4): DAGVTQSPTHLIKTRGQQVTLRCSPKSGHDTVSWYQQALGQGPQFIFQYYEEEERQRGNFPDRFSGHQFPNYSSELNVNALLLGDSALYLCASSLGRSTNEKLFFGSGTQLSVL.

The chain carries TRBV9 and TRBJ2-7; D remains unclear. The ends were cut back, 2 bases at V and 2 bases at J, with 8 bases in the middle. Germline loops: CDR1 SGDLS, CDR2 YYNGEE. The CDR3 loop spans 13 amino acids. The CDR3 nucleotides are TGTGCCAGCAGCGTGGGTGGAACCTACGAGCAGTACTTC. Amino acid sequence: CASSVGGTYEQYF.

In this sample, this clone turned up once. V usage is TRBV7-3 and J usage is TRBJ2-3; a weak D match, TRBD2 (6 bases). The germline V and J ends were trimmed by 2 bases and 2 bases, with 11 bases remaining between them. The CDR3 totals 15 residues. Germline V CDR1 and CDR2: SGHTA, FQGTGA. The CDR3 sequence: CASSLWGGDTDTQYF. The CDR3 coding sequence is TGTGCCAGCAGCTTATGGGGCGGGGACACAGATACGCAGTATTTT.

The CDR3 coding sequence is TGTGCCAGCAGCTTAGAATGGGGTGGCTACACCTTC. Translation gives CASSLEWGGYTF. The chain has TRBV13 and TRBJ1-2; D unclear. The V gene's germline CDR1 is PRHDT and CDR2 FYEKMQ (reference sequence). The CDR3 totals 12 residues. With 1 base removed from V and 7 bases from J, the gap between germline ends came to 7 bases.